What follows are 18 T cell receptor beta chains derived from one specimen sequenced in a study of human T cells and chemical hapten exposure. Regarding time point: pre-sensitization, week 0. Stated treatment: therapeutic diphenylcyclopropenone sensitization with weekly scalp DPC. TCRdb processed the RACE reads anew with MiXCR; each CDR3 protein has one entry. The repertoire has 350,000 to 400,000 distinct CDR3 sequences, 5% to 6.5% of them found once; the top ten carry 2.5% to 3%. This sample comprised whole blood, obtained in connection with sensitization to the hapten diphenylcyclopropenone (DPC). The source is a woman aged 50 to 60 with alopecia areata. Some clones in this sample may be carry-over from other donors' samples.

In this sample, this clonotype turned up many times. The chain uses TRBV20-1 and TRBJ2-2; D is uncertain. Trimming cost V 6 bases and J 1 base, with 6 bases left between them. CDR1 is DFQATT and CDR2 is SNEGSKA in the germline V gene (reference sequence). The CDR3 sequence is 12 residues long. The CDR3: CSARWNTGELFF. Written as DNA, the CDR3 is TGCAGTGCCCGGTGGAACACCGGGGAGCTGTTTTTT.

Of note for this clonotype: This may arise from a read error, as a much more abundant clone is one base away. Given the absence of the conserved phenylalanine or tryptophan at the CDR3 end, a read error is likely. The gene calls are TRBV12-3 or TRBV12-4 and TRBJ1-1; TRBD1 agrees at 7 bases. The CDR3 sequence is 20 residues long. V was pared by 6 bases and J by 0 bases, with 22 bases of the junction left unmatched. CDR3 bases: TGTGCCAGCAGACGGACAGGTCGACCCGAGGACCGGCCGTTGAACACTGAAGCTTTCTTA. This codes for CASRRTGRPEDRPLNTEAFL.

This clonotype was counted a few times. This chain uses TRBV6-1 with TRBJ1-1, with TRBD1 identical over 8 bases. There are 14 residues in the CDR3. V trimming: 10 bases; J trimming: 5 bases; junction bases outside the gene matches: 12. Looked up from germline, CDR1 is MNHNS and CDR2 is SASEGT. The CDR3 loop is CATCSPGQVTEAFF. The CDR3 coding sequence is TGTGCCACTTGTTCGCCGGGACAGGTTACTGAAGCTTTCTTT.

This clonotype has a handful of counts. This chain links TRBV4-1 with TRBJ2-7; 7 nucleotides align to TRBD1. The CDR3 runs to 15 residues. Germline V CDR1 and CDR2: MGHRA, YSYEKL. Trimming removed 3 bases from V and 2 bases from J; junction bases left unmatched: 7. This CDR3 reads CASSHVGTGAYEQYF. CDR3 DNA: TGCGCCAGCAGCCACGTCGGAACAGGGGCCTACGAGCAGTACTTC.

This clonotype was recorded at least ten times. The rearrangement links TRBV20-1 to TRBJ2-1, with 8 bases identical to TRBD2. V shed 5 bases and J 2 bases; nucleotides not matched to a gene: 2. CDR3 length: 13 amino acids. Germline V lookup: CDR1 DFQATT, CDR2 SNEGSKA (reference sequence). The CDR3 protein is CSALAGTYNEQFF. The CDR3 bases are TGCAGTGCTTTAGCGGGGACCTACAATGAGCAGTTCTTC.

There are many counts of this clonotype. The rearrangement uses TRBV15 and TRBJ2-6; D is unresolved. The CDR3 loop spans 18 amino acids. Germline-derived CDR1 and CDR2 are LNHNV and YYDKDF (reference sequence). With 1 base removed from V and 0 bases from J, the gap between germline ends came to 13 bases. The chain's CDR3 is CATSRGGTISSGANVLTF. For the CDR3, the DNA is TGTGCCACCAGCAGAGGAGGAACGATAAGCTCTGGGGCCAACGTCCTGACTTTC.

There are many counts of this clonotype. The V and J genes are TRBV7-3 and TRBJ1-1, with TRBD1 identical over 8 bases. From germline, CDR1 is SGHTA and CDR2 FQGTGA. V trimming: 4 bases; J trimming: 8 bases; junction bases outside the gene matches: 9. The CDR3 loop spans 14 amino acids. DNA of the CDR3: TGTGCCAGCAGCTCCCCAGGACAGGGTGCCGAAGCTTTCTTT. Translating it yields CASSSPGQGAEAFF.

This chain links TRBV7-2 with TRBJ2-5, with D possibly TRBD2 on 6 matching bases. CDR3 length equals 15 residues. V gave up 5 bases and J gave up 4 bases, with 17 bases separating them. Looked up from germline, CDR1 is SGHTA and CDR2 is FQGNSA. CDR3: CASSLGGAVRETQYF. In nucleotides, the CDR3 is TGTGCCAGCAGCCTTGGCGGGGCGGTGAGAGAGACCCAGTACTTC.

The rearrangement links TRBV7-9 to TRBJ1-4; maybe TRBD1 (5 bases). This CDR3 comprises 14 residues. CDR1 and CDR2 from the germline V gene are SEHNR and FQNEAQ (reference sequence). The V and J ends lost 5 bases and 4 bases respectively, with 11 bases between them. This chain's CDR3 is CASSIKGSNEKLFF. The CDR3 bases are TGTGCCAGCAGCATTAAGGGGAGTAATGAAAAACTGTTTTTT.

This clonotype appeared many times. The chain carries TRBV6-6 and TRBJ1-2, with D perhaps TRBD1 (6 bases). V lost 5 bases and J 5 bases, leaving 12 bases between the germline ends. This CDR3 is built from 13 residues. Germline V gene sequence: CDR1 MNHNY, CDR2 SVGAGI (reference sequence). Written as DNA, the CDR3 is TGTGCCAGCAGTCAACAGGGCGGTTATGGCTACACCTTC. The encoded protein is CASSQQGGYGYTF.

This clonotype was detected ten times or more. The genes are TRBV6-5 and TRBJ2-1, with TRBD1 identical over 10 bases. From germline, CDR1 is MNHEY and CDR2 SVGAGI. There are 12 residues in the CDR3. Trimming cost V 2 bases and J 14 bases; bases outside gene matches: 3. The CDR3 sequence is CASSYAGQGEFF. As DNA, the CDR3 is TGTGCCAGCAGTTACGCCGGACAGGGGGAGTTCTTC.

In this sample, this clonotype turned up many times. This rearrangement joins TRBV27 to TRBJ2-1; D possibly corresponds to TRBD2 (6 bases). The V gene's germline CDR1 is MNHEY and CDR2 SMNVEV (reference sequence). The CDR3 has 15 residues. Trimming removed 2 bases from V and 2 bases from J, with 10 bases in between. This CDR3 reads CASSLGGSPYNEQFF. As DNA, the CDR3 is TGTGCCAGCAGTTTAGGAGGGAGTCCCTACAATGAGCAGTTCTTC.

There are a few counts of this clonotype. This chain uses TRBV6-1 with TRBJ2-4; 13 positions match TRBD2. Germline CDR1 is MNHNS and CDR2 is SASEGT. The junction had 15 bases not matched to a gene; V was cut back by 4 bases and J by 0 bases. CDR3 length equals 21 residues. As DNA, the CDR3 is TGTGCCAGCAGTGTACTAGCGGGGGGGCCGATGGTAGGGAAAGCCAAAAACATTCAGTACTTC. Its translation is CASSVLAGGPMVGKAKNIQYF.

V usage is TRBV9 and J usage is TRBJ2-7; no definite D call. The germline V gene encodes CDR1 SGDLS and CDR2 YYNGEE. V lost 2 bases and J 3 bases, leaving 9 bases between the germline ends. The CDR3 length is 13 residues. DNA of the CDR3: TGTGCCAGCAGCGTCGCTACCAACTACGAGCAGTACTTC. Amino acids: CASSVATNYEQYF.

The chain joins TRBV12-3 or TRBV12-4 to TRBJ2-3, with 8 bases lining up with TRBD2. J lost 3 bases, V lost 8 bases, and 7 bases had no gene match. CDR3 length equals 14 residues. CDR3 DNA: TGTGCCAGCCTGGGTTCGGGGGGGACAGATACGCAGTATTTT. Its translation: CASLGSGGTDTQYF.

This clonotype occurred a few times. This sequence joins TRBV12-3 or TRBV12-4 and TRBJ2-5; unclear D gene. The CDR3 runs to 13 residues. V was clipped by 1 base and J by 4 bases, with 7 bases between them. The CDR3: CASSLVRRETQYF. The CDR3 region has the DNA TGTGCCAGCAGTTTAGTTCGGCGAGAGACCCAGTACTTC.

This clonotype was observed at least ten times. The rearrangement links TRBV15 to TRBJ2-7, with D uncertain. In germline, CDR1 is LNHNV, CDR2 YYDKDF (reference sequence). Deletions cut 0 bases from V and 0 bases from J, with 9 bases between. This CDR3 has 15 residues. Here the CDR3 reads CATSRDRGSSYEQYF. As DNA, the CDR3 is TGTGCCACCAGCAGAGATCGCGGCAGCTCCTACGAGCAGTACTTC.

This clonotype was found a few times. This rearrangement joins TRBV28 to TRBJ1-5; D gene ambiguous. Germline CDR1 and CDR2: MDHEN and SYDVKM. The V end was cut by 3 bases, the J end by 3 bases, with 12 bases between. This CDR3 region has 15 residues. This CDR3 reads CASSFLALTNQPQHF. CDR3 nucleotides: TGTGCCAGCAGTTTTCTAGCTTTGACCAATCAGCCCCAGCATTTT.